The rows below give T cell receptor beta chains drawn from one sample of a study of cytomegalovirus exposure and HLA in healthy donors. The data were produced by immunoSEQ multiplex PCR, yet TCRdb's version contains in-frame clones alone and is incomplete. The data show under 200,000 clones, over 70% seen once. The material sequenced was PBMCs. The origin of the receptors is a man in his forties in good health and CMV-seropositive. The CDR3 runs from the conserved cysteine through the conserved F or W. Each record gives: D gene, clone size, J gene, V gene, CDR3 DNA, CDR3 protein. D genes are given only for firm matches. Size is stated for part of the rows, as once, few or many counts, or as a class when the clone is expanded.

D gene: NA; clone size: NA; J gene: TRBJ1-1; V gene: TRBV7-9; CDR3 DNA: TGTGCCAGCAGCTGGACATCTATTACTGAAGCTTTCTTT; CDR3 protein: CASSWTSITEAFF
D gene: NA; clone size: few; J gene: TRBJ1-2; V gene: TRBV9; CDR3 DNA: TGTGCCAGCAGCGTCGAACCACAGGGCCCAACCAACTATGGCTACACCTTC; CDR3 protein: CASSVEPQGPTNYGYTF
D gene: TRBD1; clone size: NA; J gene: TRBJ2-3; V gene: TRBV9; CDR3 DNA: TGTGCCAGCAGCAGAGGGGGCGCGGGCACAGATACGCAGTATTTT; CDR3 protein: CASSRGGAGTDTQYF
D gene: TRBD1; clone size: NA; J gene: TRBJ2-7; V gene: TRBV11-1; CDR3 DNA: TGTGCCAGCAGCTTTGGGACAGGGCCTCGTGAGCAGTACTTC; CDR3 protein: CASSFGTGPREQYF
D gene: NA; clone size: NA; J gene: TRBJ1-4; V gene: TRBV9; CDR3 DNA: TGTGCCAGCAGCGTAGAGCCCGGGAATGAAAAACTGTTTTTT; CDR3 protein: CASSVEPGNEKLFF
D gene: TRBD2; clone size: NA; J gene: TRBJ2-7; V gene: TRBV7-6; CDR3 DNA: TGTGCCAGCAGCTTTAGTGGGACTAGCGGGAGGGCCCACGAGCAGTACTTC; CDR3 protein: CASSFSGTSGRAHEQYF
D gene: NA; clone size: NA; J gene: TRBJ1-1; V gene: TRBV9; CDR3 DNA: TGTGCCAGCAGCGTAGGGGGAGGCATGAACACTGAAGCTTTCTTT; CDR3 protein: CASSVGGGMNTEAFF
D gene: TRBD1; clone size: NA; J gene: TRBJ1-4; V gene: TRBV7-9; CDR3 DNA: TGTGCCAGCAGCTTTGGTCAGGGGGCGCCTAATGAAAAACTGTTTTTT; CDR3 protein: CASSFGQGAPNEKLFF
D gene: NA; clone size: NA; J gene: TRBJ2-6; V gene: TRBV7-6; CDR3 DNA: TGTGCCAGCAGCTTAAGGACGGACTATACCCTCTCTGGGGCCAACGTCCTGACTTTC; CDR3 protein: CASSLRTDYTLSGANVLTF
D gene: NA; clone size: once; J gene: TRBJ1-1; V gene: TRBV19; CDR3 DNA: TGTGCCAGTAGTGTCAACAGGGAGGGTGCTGAAGCTTTCTTT; CDR3 protein: CASSVNREGAEAFF
D gene: NA; clone size: NA; J gene: TRBJ2-7; V gene: TRBV28; CDR3 DNA: TGTGCCAGCAGTTCTCCCGGACTCTTCTCCTACGAGCAGTACTTC; CDR3 protein: CASSSPGLFSYEQYF
D gene: NA; clone size: once; J gene: TRBJ2-1; V gene: TRBV5-4; CDR3 DNA: TGTGCCAGCAGCTTGGACGGCCATAGCCTGTCCTACAATGAGCAGTTCTTC; CDR3 protein: CASSLDGHSLSYNEQFF
D gene: NA; clone size: few; J gene: TRBJ1-1; V gene: TRBV28; CDR3 DNA: TGTGCCAGCAGTTCTCTCCTCGACGGGGGGAACACTGAAGCTTTCTTT; CDR3 protein: CASSSLLDGGNTEAFF
D gene: NA; clone size: NA; J gene: TRBJ2-5; V gene: TRBV2; CDR3 DNA: TGTGCCAGCAGTTACTCACAAGAGACCCAGTACTTC; CDR3 protein: CASSYSQETQYF
D gene: TRBD1; clone size: NA; J gene: TRBJ1-2; V gene: TRBV5-1; CDR3 DNA: TGCGCCAGCAGCACCTCGACAGGGGGCTATGGCTACACCTTC; CDR3 protein: CASSTSTGGYGYTF
D gene: NA; clone size: NA; J gene: TRBJ2-3; V gene: TRBV5-1; CDR3 DNA: TGCGCCAGCAGCTTCGGGGGAGAGGATACGCAGTATTTT; CDR3 protein: CASSFGGEDTQYF
D gene: NA; clone size: NA; J gene: TRBJ2-7; V gene: TRBV6-1; CDR3 DNA: TGTGCCAGCAGTGACATGGCAGGAGGGGACTACGAGCAGTACTTC; CDR3 protein: CASSDMAGGDYEQYF
D gene: TRBD1; clone size: NA; J gene: TRBJ1-2; V gene: TRBV29-1; CDR3 DNA: TGCAGCGTTTCCAAGGGTCGACAGGGGGTCGGCTACACCTTC; CDR3 protein: CSVSKGRQGVGYTF
D gene: TRBD2; clone size: few; J gene: TRBJ2-1; V gene: TRBV2; CDR3 DNA: TGTGCCAGCAGTCCCTGGACTAGCGCTAGCTCCTACAATGAGCAGTTCTTC; CDR3 protein: CASSPWTSASSYNEQFF
D gene: TRBD1; clone size: NA; J gene: TRBJ1-1; V gene: TRBV4-3; CDR3 DNA: TGCGCCAGCAGCCAAGATATTTGGGGGGACAGGGCGAACACTGAAGCTTTCTTT; CDR3 protein: CASSQDIWGDRANTEAFF
D gene: TRBD1; clone size: NA; J gene: TRBJ2-7; V gene: TRBV27; CDR3 DNA: TGTGCCAGCAGTTTATCGTTGTCAGGGGGCGCGTCCGAGCAGTACTTC; CDR3 protein: CASSLSLSGGASEQYF
D gene: TRBD2; clone size: few; J gene: TRBJ2-2; V gene: TRBV7-6; CDR3 DNA: TGTGCCAGCAGCGTCGGACTAGCGGTAAACACCGGGGAGCTGTTTTTT; CDR3 protein: CASSVGLAVNTGELFF
D gene: NA; clone size: NA; J gene: TRBJ2-7; V gene: TRBV6-1; CDR3 DNA: TGTGCCAGCTCTCAGGCCAGCTACGAGCAGTACTTC; CDR3 protein: CASSQASYEQYF
D gene: TRBD2; clone size: NA; J gene: TRBJ2-1; V gene: TRBV9; CDR3 DNA: TGTGCCAGCAGCACTAGCGGGAATATCCTTCATGAGCAGTTCTTC; CDR3 protein: CASSTSGNILHEQFF
D gene: NA; clone size: NA; J gene: TRBJ2-3; V gene: TRBV27; CDR3 DNA: TGTGCCAGCAGTTTATTAGGGGGAGATACGCAGTATTTT; CDR3 protein: CASSLLGGDTQYF
D gene: TRBD1; clone size: NA; J gene: TRBJ1-2; V gene: TRBV5-1; CDR3 DNA: TGCGCCAGCAGCTTGGAGGGCAGGGGGGACTATGGCTACACCTTC; CDR3 protein: CASSLEGRGDYGYTF
D gene: TRBD1; clone size: NA; J gene: TRBJ2-7; V gene: TRBV27; CDR3 DNA: TGTGCCAGCAGTTCGTCCATAGGGGGCGGCGAGCAGTACTTC; CDR3 protein: CASSSSIGGGEQYF
D gene: TRBD2; clone size: NA; J gene: TRBJ2-3; V gene: TRBV9; CDR3 DNA: TGTGCCAGCAGCGTAGGGGCTAGCGGGAGGGGATTCACAGATACGCAGTATTTT; CDR3 protein: CASSVGASGRGFTDTQYF
D gene: NA; clone size: NA; J gene: TRBJ1-6; V gene: TRBV5-1; CDR3 DNA: TGCGCCAGCAGCTTGGGCGGGGAGAATTCACCCCTCCACTTT; CDR3 protein: CASSLGGENSPLHF
D gene: TRBD1; clone size: once; J gene: TRBJ2-2; V gene: TRBV19; CDR3 DNA: TGTGCCAGTAGTATAGGCGCCGGGACAGCCAACACCGGGGAGCTGTTTTTT; CDR3 protein: CASSIGAGTANTGELFF
D gene: TRBD1; clone size: NA; J gene: TRBJ2-5; V gene: TRBV5-1; CDR3 DNA: TGCGCCAGCAGCTTACAGGGGACCCTGGAAGAGACCCAGTACTTC; CDR3 protein: CASSLQGTLEETQYF
D gene: TRBD2; clone size: NA; J gene: TRBJ2-1; V gene: TRBV5-1; CDR3 DNA: TGCGCCAGCAGCCAACTAGCGGGAGATAACAATGAGCAGTTCTTC; CDR3 protein: CASSQLAGDNNEQFF
D gene: TRBD1; clone size: few; J gene: TRBJ1-2; V gene: TRBV19; CDR3 DNA: TGTGCCAGTAGGAAGACAGGGGGCGCCGGGGGCTACACCTTC; CDR3 protein: CASRKTGGAGGYTF
D gene: NA; clone size: NA; J gene: TRBJ2-7; V gene: TRBV29-1; CDR3 DNA: TGCAGCGTTGGGGCGGGCCCTTACGAGCAGTACTTC; CDR3 protein: CSVGAGPYEQYF
D gene: TRBD2; clone size: NA; J gene: TRBJ2-7; V gene: TRBV10-2; CDR3 DNA: TGCGCCAGCAGCCCGGGACTAGAACGCCACGAGCAGTACTTC; CDR3 protein: CASSPGLERHEQYF
D gene: NA; clone size: NA; J gene: TRBJ1-3; V gene: TRBV15; CDR3 DNA: TGTGCCACCAGCAGACCCCCAGGGAAATCCTCTGGAAACACCATATATTTT; CDR3 protein: CATSRPPGKSSGNTIYF
D gene: NA; clone size: NA; J gene: TRBJ2-7; V gene: TRBV15; CDR3 DNA: TGTGCCACCAGCAGGGGGGCAGTGGGGATTGACTACGAGCAGTACTTC; CDR3 protein: CATSRGAVGIDYEQYF
D gene: TRBD2; clone size: NA; J gene: TRBJ2-1; V gene: TRBV11-2; CDR3 DNA: TGTGCCAGCAAAGCTAGCGGGAGTTACAATGAGCAGTTCTTC; CDR3 protein: CASKASGSYNEQFF
D gene: TRBD2; clone size: once; J gene: TRBJ2-1; V gene: TRBV9; CDR3 DNA: TGTGCCAGCCGGACTAGCGGGAGTGATGAGCAGTTCTTC; CDR3 protein: CASRTSGSDEQFF
D gene: NA; clone size: NA; J gene: TRBJ2-1; V gene: TRBV28; CDR3 DNA: TGTGCCAGCAGAGAGGGCGGCAGGGAGCAGTTCTTC; CDR3 protein: CASREGGREQFF
D gene: TRBD2; clone size: NA; J gene: TRBJ2-7; V gene: TRBV7-2; CDR3 DNA: TGTGCCAGCAGCTTAAGACTAGCGGGAGACCCCGGGTACGAGCAGTACTTC; CDR3 protein: CASSLRLAGDPGYEQYF
D gene: TRBD2; clone size: NA; J gene: TRBJ2-2; V gene: TRBV9; CDR3 DNA: TGTGCCAGCAGCGAGGGAGTCGGCGGGAGGAAGGCCGGGGAGCTGTTTTTT; CDR3 protein: CASSEGVGGRKAGELFF
D gene: TRBD1; clone size: once; J gene: TRBJ1-2; V gene: TRBV15; CDR3 DNA: TGTGCCACCTCGCCGGGACAGGCCTATGGCTACACCTTC; CDR3 protein: CATSPGQAYGYTF
D gene: TRBD1; clone size: few; J gene: TRBJ2-6; V gene: TRBV2; CDR3 DNA: TGTGCCAGCAGACGGGACAGGGGATATGGGGCCAACGTCCTGACTTTC; CDR3 protein: CASRRDRGYGANVLTF
D gene: TRBD2; clone size: NA; J gene: TRBJ2-1; V gene: TRBV18; CDR3 DNA: TGTGCCAGCTCACCTCAAGATATAGCGGGAGGGGATGAGCAGTTCTTC; CDR3 protein: CASSPQDIAGGDEQFF
D gene: NA; clone size: NA; J gene: TRBJ1-5; V gene: TRBV5-1; CDR3 DNA: TGCGCCAGCAGCTTGGGGGCCGGGACACATAGCAATCAGCCCCAGCATTTT; CDR3 protein: CASSLGAGTHSNQPQHF
D gene: NA; clone size: NA; J gene: TRBJ1-2; V gene: TRBV4-3; CDR3 DNA: TGCGCCAGCAGCCAAAACGGGGGAAACTATGGCTACACCTTC; CDR3 protein: CASSQNGGNYGYTF
D gene: TRBD1; clone size: few; J gene: TRBJ1-1; V gene: TRBV6-6; CDR3 DNA: TGTGCCAGCAGTACAACTACACAGGGGGGGAACACTGAAGCTTTCTTT; CDR3 protein: CASSTTTQGGNTEAFF
D gene: NA; clone size: NA; J gene: TRBJ2-5; V gene: TRBV7-2; CDR3 DNA: TGTGCCAGCAGCTTAGTCCGGGGTCGAGAGACCCAGTACTTC; CDR3 protein: CASSLVRGRETQYF
D gene: NA; clone size: NA; J gene: TRBJ1-3; V gene: TRBV6-6; CDR3 DNA: TGTGCCAGCAGTTACCTAAGTGGACAGGGAAACACCATATATTTT; CDR3 protein: CASSYLSGQGNTIYF
D gene: NA; clone size: NA; J gene: TRBJ2-3; V gene: TRBV6-1; CDR3 DNA: TGTGCCAGCAACCTCAGGGGTAGCACAGATACGCAGTATTTT; CDR3 protein: CASNLRGSTDTQYF
D gene: TRBD1; clone size: NA; J gene: TRBJ2-7; V gene: TRBV27; CDR3 DNA: TGTGCCAGCAGTTTTTCACAGGGGTCTTCCTCCTACGAGCAGTACTTC; CDR3 protein: CASSFSQGSSSYEQYF